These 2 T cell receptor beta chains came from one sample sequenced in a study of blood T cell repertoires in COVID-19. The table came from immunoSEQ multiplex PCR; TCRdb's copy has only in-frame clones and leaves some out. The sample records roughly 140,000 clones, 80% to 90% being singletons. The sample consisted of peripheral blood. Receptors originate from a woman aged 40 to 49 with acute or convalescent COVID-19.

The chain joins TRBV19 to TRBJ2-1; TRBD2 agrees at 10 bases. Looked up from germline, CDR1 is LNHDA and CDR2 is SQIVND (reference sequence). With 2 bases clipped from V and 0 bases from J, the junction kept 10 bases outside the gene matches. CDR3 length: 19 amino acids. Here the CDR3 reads CASSISRVAGGSSYNEQFF. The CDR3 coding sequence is TGTGCCAGTAGTATAAGTAGGGTAGCGGGGGGAAGCTCCTACAATGAGCAGTTCTTC.

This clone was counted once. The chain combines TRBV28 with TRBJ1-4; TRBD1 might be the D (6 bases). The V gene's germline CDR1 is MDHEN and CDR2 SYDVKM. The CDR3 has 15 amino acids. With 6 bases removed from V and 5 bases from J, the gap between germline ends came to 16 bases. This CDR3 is CASRDRGGLNEKLFF. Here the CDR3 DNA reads TGTGCCAGCAGAGACCGGGGGGGCTTGAATGAAAAACTGTTTTTT.